What follows are 5 T cell receptor beta chains derived from one specimen sequenced in a study of T cells in Graves' hyperthyroidism and ophthalmopathy. It was RNA transcripts that yielded the amplified TCR beta CDR3 regions. During a first-round RT-PCR of the TCR CDR3, the HTBI primer set was used. Via MiXCR, TCRdb re-called the multiplex PCR reads, giving one row per CDR3 protein. Seen here are under 650,000 distinct CDR3 sequences, roughly 17% observed once, and the top ten hold approximately 3.9%. Sequences were obtained from blood. These receptors all stem from a woman between 25 and 40 years old with Graves' hyperthyroidism.

This chain joins TRBV3-1 and TRBJ2-7; 7 bases are a match to TRBD1. Germline trimming cut 1 base from V and 2 bases from J; bases unmatched to any gene: 5. Germline V lookup: CDR1 LGHDT, CDR2 YNNKEL (reference sequence). CDR3 length: 15 amino acids. The CDR3 DNA sequence: TGTGCCAGCAGCCAAGTCGGGACAGTGGCCTACGAGCAGTACTTC. The encoded protein is CASSQVGTVAYEQYF.

This clonotype turned up a few times. This chain uses TRBV10-3 with TRBJ1-1; D perhaps matches TRBD1 (5 bases). CDR1 and CDR2 (germline): ENHRY, SYGVKD. Trimming pared 7 bases from V and 1 base from J, leaving 10 bases between. CDR3 size: 13 residues. The DNA of the CDR3 is TGTGCCATCAAAAGACAGCCGAACACTGAAGCTTTCTTT. This translates into CAIKRQPNTEAFF.

V gene TRBV30 combines with J gene TRBJ2-7, with D perhaps TRBD1 (6 bases). V dropped 2 bases and J dropped 5 bases, with 16 bases sitting between them. Germline CDR1 is GTSNPN and CDR2 is SVGIG (reference sequence). This CDR3 contains 14 residues. The CDR3 sequence: CAWSRLGGVHEQYF. DNA for the CDR3: TGTGCCTGGAGTAGGTTAGGGGGAGTCCACGAGCAGTACTTC. Combining the CDR3 with reference TRBV30 and TRBJ2-7 gives the whole variable domain SQTIHQWPATLVQPVGSPLSLECTVEGTSNPNLYWYRQAAGRGLQLLFYSVGIGQISSEVPQNLSASRPQDRQFILSSKKLLLSDSGFYLCAWSRLGGVHEQYFGPGTRLTVT.

This clonotype came up many times. The rearrangement uses TRBV5-6 and TRBJ1-1, with D possibly being TRBD1 (5 bases). The CDR3 has 14 amino acids. The germline V gene has CDR1 SGHDT and CDR2 YYEEEE. Trimming left V 1 base short and J 6 bases short, with 13 bases between. The CDR3 nucleotides are TGTGCCAGCAGCTTGCATCCGAGGGGTGCTGAAGCTTTCTTT. Translated: CASSLHPRGAEAFF.

This clonotype was seen a few times. This chain uses TRBV6-1 with TRBJ2-7; 10 nucleotides match TRBD2. This CDR3 contains 12 residues. Germline V gene sequence: CDR1 MNHNS, CDR2 SASEGT. Trimming cost V 4 bases and J 6 bases; bases outside gene matches: 0. The CDR3 DNA reads as TGTGCCAGCAGTGGGACTAGCGGCGAGCAGTACTTC. Amino acid sequence: CASSGTSGEQYF.